This is a list of T cell receptor beta chains from one sample in a study of Ad26.COV2.S vaccination and SARS-CoV-2 variants. Profiling relied on immunoSEQ multiplex PCR, and the TCRdb table lists in-frame clones only, not all of them. The sample includes approximately 480,000 clones, approximately 90% of them seen just once. The sequences come from peripheral blood, collected in a trial of Ad26.COV2.S vaccine versus placebo. The receptor set was obtained from a person aged 18-60 years who received the Ad26.COV2.S COVID-19 vaccine or a placebo. Each CDR3 is given with its conserved first and last residue. Fields, in order: clone size, D gene, V gene, J gene, CDR3 DNA, CDR3 protein. The D gene is left open where the match is weak. Only part of the rows carry a size: once, few, many, or a class if the clone is expanded.

clone_size: -
d_call: -
v_call: TRBV9
j_call: TRBJ2-7
cdr3_nt: TGTGCCAGCAGCGTAGCGGGATCCTACGAGCAGTACTTC
cdr3_aa: CASSVAGSYEQYF

clone_size: -
d_call: TRBD2
v_call: TRBV2
j_call: TRBJ2-2
cdr3_nt: TGTGCCAGCAGTGAAAGGAGACTAGCGGGAGGGCCGGCCGGGGAGCTGTTTTTT
cdr3_aa: CASSERRLAGGPAGELFF

clone_size: -
d_call: TRBD2
v_call: TRBV4-1
j_call: TRBJ2-7
cdr3_nt: TGCGCCAGCAGCCAACCACTAGCGGGGGGATACGAGCAGTACTTC
cdr3_aa: CASSQPLAGGYEQYF

clone_size: -
d_call: TRBD2
v_call: TRBV29-1
j_call: TRBJ2-7
cdr3_nt: TGCAGCGTTGTACTGATTAGCGGGAACTACGAGCAGTACTTC
cdr3_aa: CSVVLISGNYEQYF

clone_size: -
d_call: TRBD2
v_call: TRBV18
j_call: TRBJ2-5
cdr3_nt: TGTGCCAGCTCACTGTATCCTAGCGGGGTTGCACAAGAGACCCAGTACTTC
cdr3_aa: CASSLYPSGVAQETQYF

clone_size: -
d_call: -
v_call: TRBV14
j_call: TRBJ1-2
cdr3_nt: TGTGCCAGCCAGCGGGCAGGCGGCTATGGCTACACCTTC
cdr3_aa: CASQRAGGYGYTF

clone_size: -
d_call: TRBD2
v_call: TRBV5-6
j_call: TRBJ2-7
cdr3_nt: TGTGCCAGCAGCTTGTATCGGGGTAGCGGGACGGGGGAGCAGTACTTC
cdr3_aa: CASSLYRGSGTGEQYF

clone_size: -
d_call: -
v_call: TRBV12-2
j_call: TRBJ2-7
cdr3_nt: TGTGCAAGTCGCCCTAGCGGGAGGCTTTCCTACGAGCAGTACTTC
cdr3_aa: CASRPSGRLSYEQYF

clone_size: once
d_call: TRBD2
v_call: TRBV9
j_call: TRBJ2-4
cdr3_nt: TGTGCCAGCAGCCGAACCCCCCCAGCGGGAGTTGAAAACATTCAGTACTTC
cdr3_aa: CASSRTPPAGVENIQYF

clone_size: -
d_call: -
v_call: TRBV6-1
j_call: TRBJ1-1
cdr3_nt: TGTGCCAGCAGTATCGGGGGTGCTGAAGCTTTCTTT
cdr3_aa: CASSIGGAEAFF

clone_size: -
d_call: -
v_call: TRBV3-1/TRBV3-2
j_call: TRBJ1-1
cdr3_nt: TGTGCCAGCAGCCCCGGGGGGAGTAACACTGAAGCTTTCTTT
cdr3_aa: CASSPGGSNTEAFF

clone_size: -
d_call: TRBD1
v_call: TRBV12-3/TRBV12-4
j_call: TRBJ2-5
cdr3_nt: TGTGCCAGCGCACACAGGGGAGCAGAGACCCAGTACTTC
cdr3_aa: CASAHRGAETQYF

clone_size: -
d_call: TRBD1
v_call: TRBV6-5
j_call: TRBJ1-1
cdr3_nt: TGTGCCAGCAGTTACTCTACAGGGGGCGCGATCACTGAAGCTTTCTTT
cdr3_aa: CASSYSTGGAITEAFF

clone_size: -
d_call: -
v_call: TRBV12-3/TRBV12-4
j_call: TRBJ1-6
cdr3_nt: TGTGCCAGCAGTCCTACGGGGTCACCCCTCCACTTT
cdr3_aa: CASSPTGSPLHF

clone_size: -
d_call: -
v_call: TRBV27
j_call: TRBJ2-5
cdr3_nt: TGTGCCAGCAGTCTTAGAGACGGTTCCGGAGAGACCCAGTACTTC
cdr3_aa: CASSLRDGSGETQYF

clone_size: -
d_call: -
v_call: TRBV7-3
j_call: TRBJ2-3
cdr3_nt: TGTGCCAGCAGCTTATCCCCTGGCACAGATACGCAGTATTTT
cdr3_aa: CASSLSPGTDTQYF

clone_size: once
d_call: -
v_call: TRBV6-6
j_call: TRBJ2-1
cdr3_nt: TGTGCCAGCAGTTACAATAGGCGCAGATCCTACAATGAGCAGTTCTTC
cdr3_aa: CASSYNRRRSYNEQFF

clone_size: -
d_call: -
v_call: TRBV6-2/TRBV6-3
j_call: TRBJ2-1
cdr3_nt: TGTGCCAGCAGTTACGGGTTATTAGCGAAAGGGCGGTTCTTC
cdr3_aa: CASSYGLLAKGRFF

clone_size: few
d_call: -
v_call: TRBV5-5
j_call: TRBJ1-2
cdr3_nt: TGTGCCAGCAGCTTGCTAGGGTTTACCTATGGCTACACCTTC
cdr3_aa: CASSLLGFTYGYTF

clone_size: -
d_call: -
v_call: TRBV24-1
j_call: TRBJ2-3
cdr3_nt: TGTGCCACCAGTGATTTCGGCCTAGCCAGTTCGGATACGCAGTATTTT
cdr3_aa: CATSDFGLASSDTQYF

clone_size: -
d_call: TRBD2
v_call: TRBV13
j_call: TRBJ2-7
cdr3_nt: TGTGCCAGCAGCTCCCGGGAGTTAGCGGGACATAAGCAGTACTTC
cdr3_aa: CASSSRELAGHKQYF

clone_size: -
d_call: -
v_call: TRBV5-1
j_call: TRBJ2-3
cdr3_nt: TGCGCCAGCAGCTTGGTTGGGGGTAGCATAGATACGCAGTATTTT
cdr3_aa: CASSLVGGSIDTQYF

clone_size: -
d_call: -
v_call: TRBV19
j_call: TRBJ1-6
cdr3_nt: TGTGCCAGTAGTATCCAAGGGACGGGGAATTCACCCCTCCACTTT
cdr3_aa: CASSIQGTGNSPLHF

clone_size: -
d_call: -
v_call: TRBV28
j_call: TRBJ2-3
cdr3_nt: TGTGCCAGCGGGCAGGCCGCGGGCCACACAGATACGCAGTATTTT
cdr3_aa: CASGQAAGHTDTQYF

clone_size: once
d_call: -
v_call: TRBV19
j_call: TRBJ2-5
cdr3_nt: TGTGCCAGTAGTATAGTCAAATGGGAGACCCAGTACTTC
cdr3_aa: CASSIVKWETQYF

clone_size: -
d_call: TRBD1
v_call: TRBV30
j_call: TRBJ1-2
cdr3_nt: TGTGCCTGGAGTCCGGGGGGGACAGGGTATGGCTACACCTTC
cdr3_aa: CAWSPGGTGYGYTF

clone_size: -
d_call: -
v_call: TRBV6-5
j_call: TRBJ1-6
cdr3_nt: TGTGCCAGCAGAAGGGACGGCGGGGGTAATTCACCCCTCCACTTT
cdr3_aa: CASRRDGGGNSPLHF

clone_size: -
d_call: -
v_call: TRBV5-1
j_call: TRBJ1-1
cdr3_nt: TGCGCCAGCAGCTCCCGGATGGGGTGGACTGAAGCTTTCTTT
cdr3_aa: CASSSRMGWTEAFF

clone_size: -
d_call: -
v_call: TRBV7-9
j_call: TRBJ2-7
cdr3_nt: TGTGCCAGCAGCCCCCTTGGGGGTAGGTACGAGCAGTACTTC
cdr3_aa: CASSPLGGRYEQYF

clone_size: -
d_call: -
v_call: TRBV4-2
j_call: TRBJ2-6
cdr3_nt: TGTGCCAGCAGCCAAGCAGGGTTGGCTGGGGCCAACGTCCTGACTTTC
cdr3_aa: CASSQAGLAGANVLTF

clone_size: -
d_call: TRBD1
v_call: TRBV29-1
j_call: TRBJ2-3
cdr3_nt: TGCAGCGTGGGGAACAGGGGGCTTGCAGATACGCAGTATTTT
cdr3_aa: CSVGNRGLADTQYF